The rows below give T cell receptor beta chains drawn from one sample of a study of T cell responses to AZD1222 COVID-19 vaccine. The assay was immunoSEQ multiplex PCR, and TCRdb's table has in-frame clones only and misses some. This table has about 180,000 clones, just over 85% appearing once. The material sequenced was peripheral blood, taken on day 0 of AZD1222 vaccination. The receptor set was obtained from an adult in good health. CDR3s include the opening cysteine and the closing phenylalanine or tryptophan. The D gene is left open where the match is weak. Expanded clones get a size class; other rows say once, few or many, or leave the size out.

clone_size | j_call | d_call | v_call | cdr3_aa | cdr3_nt
. | TRBJ2-1 | TRBD2 | TRBV2 | CATSSGVANEQFF | TGCGCAACGAGTAGCGGGGTAGCCAATGAGCAGTTCTTC
. | TRBJ2-7 | . | TRBV9 | CASSVGPGPQGEQYF | TGTGCCAGCAGCGTAGGTCCCGGCCCCCAGGGAGAGCAGTACTTC
. | TRBJ1-2 | TRBD1 | TRBV2 | CASSQGTGGGYGYTF | TGTGCCAGCAGTCAAGGGACAGGGGGGGGCTATGGCTACACCTTC
. | TRBJ2-1 | . | TRBV5-1 | CASSLDWDNEQFF | TGCGCCAGCAGCTTGGACTGGGACAATGAGCAGTTCTTC
few | TRBJ1-1 | TRBD1 | TRBV19 | CASTLKGQGNTEAFF | TGTGCCAGCACGCTCAAGGGACAGGGCAACACTGAAGCTTTCTTT
. | TRBJ1-2 | TRBD1 | TRBV5-5 | CASSLAGDRSNYGYTF | TGTGCCAGCAGCTTGGCGGGGGACAGGAGCAACTATGGCTACACCTTC
. | TRBJ1-4 | TRBD1 | TRBV6-5 | CASSRSRTGGEKLFF | TGTGCCAGCAGCCGTAGTAGGACAGGCGGTGAAAAACTGTTTTTT
. | TRBJ2-7 | . | TRBV7-2 | CASSLAGAWEQYF | TGTGCCAGCAGCTTAGCGGGGGCATGGGAGCAGTACTTC
. | TRBJ2-5 | TRBD2 | TRBV7-8 | CASSYLDGGKETQYF | TGTGCCAGCAGCTACCTGGACGGGGGGAAAGAGACCCAGTACTTC
. | TRBJ2-7 | TRBD1 | TRBV5-3 | CARSLGQGVYEQYF | TGTGCCAGAAGCCTAGGACAGGGCGTCTACGAGCAGTACTTC
. | TRBJ2-7 | . | TRBV6-5 | CASSRTAYEQYF | TGTGCCAGCAGCCGGACAGCCTACGAGCAGTACTTC
. | TRBJ2-7 | . | TRBV5-8 | CASSLRIQGYEQYF | TGTGCCAGCAGCTTGCGGATACAGGGTTACGAGCAGTACTTC
. | TRBJ1-3 | . | TRBV27 | CASSLSGGSSGNTIYF | TGTGCCAGCAGTTTATCGGGGGGGAGCTCTGGAAACACCATATATTTT
. | TRBJ2-3 | . | TRBV4-1 | CASSPTEGMYYPDTQYF | TGCGCCAGCAGCCCGACGGAGGGGATGTATTATCCAGATACGCAGTATTTT
. | TRBJ2-2 | TRBD2 | TRBV15 | CATSRDPRRGINTGELFF | TGTGCCACCAGCAGAGATCCACGGCGGGGGATAAACACCGGGGAGCTGTTTTTT
. | TRBJ1-1 | TRBD1 | TRBV10-3 | CAINEGAPGNTEAFF | TGTGCCATCAATGAGGGGGCCCCGGGCAACACTGAAGCTTTCTTT
. | TRBJ2-5 | . | TRBV5-1 | CASSFPGEETQYF | TGCGCCAGCAGCTTCCCGGGGGAAGAGACCCAGTACTTC
. | TRBJ1-6 | . | TRBV30 | CACPMGGNSPLHF | TGTGCCTGTCCTATGGGGGGTAATTCACCCCTCCACTTT
. | TRBJ1-2 | . | TRBV5-1 | CASSFGVGGKNGYTF | TGCGCCAGCAGCTTTGGGGTGGGCGGAAAAAATGGCTACACCTTC
. | TRBJ1-1 | TRBD1 | TRBV11-3 | CASSSRGTGEAFF | TGTGCCAGCAGCTCGAGGGGGACAGGTGAAGCTTTCTTT
medium-sized | TRBJ2-3 | TRBD2 | TRBV6-4 | CASSGTSGTDTQYF | TGTGCCAGCAGTGGGACTAGCGGCACAGATACGCAGTATTTT
. | TRBJ2-3 | . | TRBV11-3 | CASSLVPDGSTDTQYF | TGTGCCAGCAGCTTAGTTCCCGACGGGAGCACAGATACGCAGTATTTT
. | TRBJ2-7 | TRBD2 | TRBV7-2 | CASSLGLAGATRYEQYF | TGTGCCAGCAGCTTGGGACTAGCGGGGGCGACGAGGTACGAGCAGTACTTC
. | TRBJ1-1 | . | TRBV2 | CASAREERGTEAFF | TGTGCCAGCGCTCGGGAGGAGAGGGGCACTGAAGCTTTCTTT
. | TRBJ1-2 | . | TRBV10-3 | CAINGLEGYTF | TGTGCCATCAACGGACTTGAGGGCTACACCTTC
once | TRBJ2-1 | TRBD2 | TRBV3-1/TRBV3-2 | CASSYSGGSSYNEQFF | TGTGCCAGCAGCTATAGCGGGGGTAGCTCCTACAATGAGCAGTTCTTC
. | TRBJ1-5 | . | TRBV6-2/TRBV6-3 | CASSTQGQPQHF | TGTGCCAGCAGTACCCAGGGGCAGCCCCAGCATTTT
. | TRBJ1-2 | . | TRBV5-1 | CASSPGNHGYTF | TGCGCTAGTAGTCCGGGTAACCATGGCTACACCTTC
. | TRBJ2-7 | TRBD1 | TRBV2 | CASKGRGRYEQYF | TGTGCCAGCAAGGGCAGGGGGAGATACGAGCAGTACTTC
. | TRBJ2-7 | . | TRBV13 | CASSLVGETYEQYF | TGTGCCAGCAGCTTAGTCGGGGAAACCTACGAGCAGTACTTC
. | TRBJ1-1 | . | TRBV9 | CASSVGAGVGTEAFF | TGTGCCAGCAGCGTAGGCGCAGGGGTAGGTACTGAAGCTTTCTTT
. | TRBJ2-5 | TRBD1 | TRBV29-1 | CSATGTEETQYF | TGCAGCGCCACCGGGACAGAGGAGACCCAGTACTTC
. | TRBJ2-5 | TRBD2 | TRBV5-4 | CASSFGGAPETQYF | TGTGCCAGCAGCTTCGGGGGGGCCCCAGAGACCCAGTACTTC
once | TRBJ2-1 | TRBD1 | TRBV3-1/TRBV3-2 | CASSQPGTGYPSSYNEQFF | TGTGCCAGCAGCCAACCCGGGACAGGGTACCCTAGCTCCTACAATGAGCAGTTCTTC
. | TRBJ1-2 | . | TRBV12-3/TRBV12-4 | CASSLRGNYGYTF | TGTGCCAGCAGTTTAAGGGGGAACTATGGCTACACCTTC
. | TRBJ1-2 | . | TRBV5-5 | CASSPGTGYGYTF | TGTGCCAGCAGCCCGGGGACGGGCTATGGCTACACCTTC
. | TRBJ1-2 | . | TRBV7-9 | CASSRSARDNYGYTF | TGTGCCAGCAGCCGAAGCGCCAGGGATAACTATGGCTACACCTTC
. | TRBJ2-3 | . | TRBV5-4 | CASSLVGVSDTQYF | TGTGCCAGCAGCTTGGTTGGGGTTAGCGATACGCAGTATTTT
. | TRBJ1-2 | . | TRBV28 | CASSSRDAHGYTF | TGTGCCAGCAGCAGCCGGGACGCTCATGGCTACACCTTC
. | TRBJ1-2 | . | TRBV15 | CATSRDKRGTGDGYTF | TGTGCCACCAGCAGAGATAAACGAGGGACGGGGGATGGCTACACCTTC
. | TRBJ1-3 | . | TRBV30 | CAWRPGIFGNTIYF | TGTGCCTGGAGACCCGGGATTTTTGGAAACACCATATATTTT
. | TRBJ1-1 | . | TRBV18 | CASSRRAGENTEAFF | TGTGCCAGCTCACGGCGGGCAGGGGAGAACACTGAAGCTTTCTTT